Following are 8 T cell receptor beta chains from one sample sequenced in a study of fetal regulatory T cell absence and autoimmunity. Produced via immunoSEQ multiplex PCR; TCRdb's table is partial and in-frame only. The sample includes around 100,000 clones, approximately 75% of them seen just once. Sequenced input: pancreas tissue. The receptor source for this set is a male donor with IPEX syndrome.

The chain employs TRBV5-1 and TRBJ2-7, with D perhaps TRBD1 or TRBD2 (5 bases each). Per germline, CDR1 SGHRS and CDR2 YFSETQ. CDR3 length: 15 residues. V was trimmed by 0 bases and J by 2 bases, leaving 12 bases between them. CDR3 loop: CASSLVGRGAYEQYF. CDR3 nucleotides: TGCGCCAGCAGCTTGGTGGGCCGGGGCGCCTACGAGCAGTACTTC.

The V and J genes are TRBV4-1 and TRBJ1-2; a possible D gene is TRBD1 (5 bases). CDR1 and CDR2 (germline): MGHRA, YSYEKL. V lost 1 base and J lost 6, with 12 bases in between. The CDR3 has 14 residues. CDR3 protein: CASSQVIRGDGYTF. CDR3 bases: TGCGCCAGCAGCCAAGTAATCAGAGGGGATGGCTACACCTTC.

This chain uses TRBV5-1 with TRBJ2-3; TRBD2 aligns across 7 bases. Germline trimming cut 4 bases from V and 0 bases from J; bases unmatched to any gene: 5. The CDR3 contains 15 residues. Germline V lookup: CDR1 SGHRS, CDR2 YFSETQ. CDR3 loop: CASSHSGSSTDTQYF. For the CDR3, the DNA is TGCGCCAGCAGCCATAGCGGGTCTAGCACAGATACGCAGTATTTT.

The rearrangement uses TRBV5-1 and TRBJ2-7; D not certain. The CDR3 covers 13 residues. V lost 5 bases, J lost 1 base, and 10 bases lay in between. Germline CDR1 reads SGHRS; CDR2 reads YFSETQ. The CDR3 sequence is CASSWGRSYEQYF. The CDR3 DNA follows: TGCGCCAGCAGTTGGGGTCGTTCCTACGAGCAGTACTTC.

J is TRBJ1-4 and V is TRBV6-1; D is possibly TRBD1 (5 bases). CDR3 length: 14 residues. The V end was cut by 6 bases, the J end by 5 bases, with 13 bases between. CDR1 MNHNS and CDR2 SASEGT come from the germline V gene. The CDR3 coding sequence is TGTGCCAGCAGCGGTTGGGACCTAAATGAAAAACTGTTTTTT. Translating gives CASSGWDLNEKLFF.

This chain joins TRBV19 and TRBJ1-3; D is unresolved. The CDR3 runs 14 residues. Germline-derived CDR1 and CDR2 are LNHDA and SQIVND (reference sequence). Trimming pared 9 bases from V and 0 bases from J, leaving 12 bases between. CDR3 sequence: CASRDPFSGNTIYF. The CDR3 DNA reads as TGTGCCAGCCGAGACCCCTTCTCTGGAAACACCATATATTTT.

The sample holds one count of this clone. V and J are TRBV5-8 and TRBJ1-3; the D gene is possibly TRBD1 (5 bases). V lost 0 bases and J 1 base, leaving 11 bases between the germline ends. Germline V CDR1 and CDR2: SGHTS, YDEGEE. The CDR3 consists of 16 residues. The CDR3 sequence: CASSLDGGDSGNTIYF. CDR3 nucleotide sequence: TGTGCCAGCAGCTTGGACGGGGGTGATTCTGGAAACACCATATATTTT.

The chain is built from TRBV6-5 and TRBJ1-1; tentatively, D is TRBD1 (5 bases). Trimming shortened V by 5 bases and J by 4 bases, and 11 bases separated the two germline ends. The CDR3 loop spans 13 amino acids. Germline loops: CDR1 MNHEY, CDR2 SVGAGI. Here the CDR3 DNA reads TGTGCCAGCAGTCCACGACAGCCCACTGAAGCTTTCTTT. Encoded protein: CASSPRQPTEAFF.